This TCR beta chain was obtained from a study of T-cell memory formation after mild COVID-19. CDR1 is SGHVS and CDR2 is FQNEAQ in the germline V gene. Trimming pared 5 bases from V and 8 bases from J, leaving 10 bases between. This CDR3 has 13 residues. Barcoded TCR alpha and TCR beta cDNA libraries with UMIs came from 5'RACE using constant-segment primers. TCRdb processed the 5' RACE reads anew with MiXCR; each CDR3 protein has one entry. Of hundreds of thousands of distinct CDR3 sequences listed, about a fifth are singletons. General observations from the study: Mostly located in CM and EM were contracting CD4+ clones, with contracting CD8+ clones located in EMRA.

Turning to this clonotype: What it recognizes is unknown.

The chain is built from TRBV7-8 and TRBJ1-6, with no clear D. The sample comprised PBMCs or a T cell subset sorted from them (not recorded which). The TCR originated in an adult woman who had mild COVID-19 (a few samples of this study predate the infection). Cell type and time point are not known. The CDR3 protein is CASSRSPDSPLHF. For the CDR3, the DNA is TGTGCCAGCAGCCGGAGTCCCGATTCACCCCTCCACTTT.